This T cell receptor beta chain came from a study of T-cell memory formation after mild COVID-19. This clonotype was detected ten times or more. The V end lost 4 bases, the J end lost 6 bases, and 20 bases lay between the germline ends. Germline assignment: CDR1 SGDLS and CDR2 YYNGEE. The CDR3 consists of 16 residues. TCRdb used MiXCR to reprocess the 5' RACE reads, holding one entry per CDR3 protein. Counted here are 300,000 to 400,000 distinct CDR3 sequences, roughly 21% occurring once; the ten biggest clones make up under 15%. The source of this sequence is an adult woman who had mild COVID-19 (a few samples of this study predate the infection). Cell type and time point are not known. This chain links TRBV9 with TRBJ1-5, with D possibly matching TRBD1 (6 bases). The sequencing input was PBMCs or a T cell subset sorted from them (not recorded which). The CDR3 is CASSHGGGGVGQPQHF. The CDR3 DNA follows: TGTGCCAGCAGCCACGGAGGGGGGGGCGTAGGTCAGCCCCAGCATTTT.